The TCR beta chain under discussion was sequenced for a study of T cell responses to AZD1222 COVID-19 vaccine. Looking at the study overall: Both about-4-week and about-12-week second-dose recipients were combined.

The CDR3 runs 13 residues. Trimming stripped 3 bases from V and 5 bases from J, with 10 bases between. In germline, CDR1 is SGHAT, CDR2 FQNNGV. This table comes from immunoSEQ multiplex PCR, and its TCRdb copy is limited to in-frame clones, with some not included. The data contain some 170,000 clones, 85% to 90% of them singletons. Study-wide findings and caveats: Nearly half of spike-specific TCRs reportedly go after variant regions that carry no mutations.

As concerns this clone: The antigen is undetermined.

The TCR comes from an adult in good health. This rearrangement joins TRBV11-2 to TRBJ2-5; D is uncertain. The sample here was peripheral blood, taken on day 0 of AZD1222 vaccination. This CDR3 is CASSFTFMETQYF. The CDR3 DNA reads TGTGCCAGCAGCTTTACTTTCATGGAGACCCAGTACTTC.